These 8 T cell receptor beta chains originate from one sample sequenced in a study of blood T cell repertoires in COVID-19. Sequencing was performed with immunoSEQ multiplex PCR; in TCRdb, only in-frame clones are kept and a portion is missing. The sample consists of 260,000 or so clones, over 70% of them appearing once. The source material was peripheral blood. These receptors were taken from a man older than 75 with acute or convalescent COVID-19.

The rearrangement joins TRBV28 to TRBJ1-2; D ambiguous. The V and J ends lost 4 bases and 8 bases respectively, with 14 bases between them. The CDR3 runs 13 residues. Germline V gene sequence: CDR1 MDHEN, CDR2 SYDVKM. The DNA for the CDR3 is TGTGCCAGCAGTTCCGGCCCTCCGAGGGGCTACACCTTC. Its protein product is CASSSGPPRGYTF.

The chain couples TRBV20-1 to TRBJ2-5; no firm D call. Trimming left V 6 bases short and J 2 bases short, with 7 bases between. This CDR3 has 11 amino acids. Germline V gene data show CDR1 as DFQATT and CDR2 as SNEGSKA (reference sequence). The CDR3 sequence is CSARSQETQYF. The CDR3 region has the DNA TGCAGTGCCAGATCGCAAGAGACCCAGTACTTC.

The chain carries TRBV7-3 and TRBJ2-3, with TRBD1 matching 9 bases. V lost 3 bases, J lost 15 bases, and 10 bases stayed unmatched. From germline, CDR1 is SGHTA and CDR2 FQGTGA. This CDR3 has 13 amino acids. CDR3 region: CASSLAQGAGEYF. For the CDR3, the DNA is TGTGCCAGCAGCTTGGCACAGGGGGCGGGGGAATATTTT.

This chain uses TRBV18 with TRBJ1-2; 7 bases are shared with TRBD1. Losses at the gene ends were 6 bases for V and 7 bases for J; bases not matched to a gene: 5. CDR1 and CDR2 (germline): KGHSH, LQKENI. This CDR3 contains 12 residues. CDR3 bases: TGTGCCAGCTCGCAACGGGACAGTGGCTACACCTTC. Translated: CASSQRDSGYTF.

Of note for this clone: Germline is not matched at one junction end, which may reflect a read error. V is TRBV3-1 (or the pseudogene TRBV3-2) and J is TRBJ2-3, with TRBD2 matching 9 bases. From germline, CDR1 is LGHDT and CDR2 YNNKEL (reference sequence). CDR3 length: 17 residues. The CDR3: CARRQETGAGGRDTQYF. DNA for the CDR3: TGTGCCCGCAGACAAGAGACGGGGGCGGGGGGGCGAGATACGCAGTATTTT.

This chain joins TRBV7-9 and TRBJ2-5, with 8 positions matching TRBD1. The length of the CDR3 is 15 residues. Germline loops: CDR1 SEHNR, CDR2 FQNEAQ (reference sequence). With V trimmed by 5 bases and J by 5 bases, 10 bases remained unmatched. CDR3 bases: TGTGCCAGCAGCCCCGGGACAGGAGGTACGGAGACCCAGTACTTC. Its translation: CASSPGTGGTETQYF.

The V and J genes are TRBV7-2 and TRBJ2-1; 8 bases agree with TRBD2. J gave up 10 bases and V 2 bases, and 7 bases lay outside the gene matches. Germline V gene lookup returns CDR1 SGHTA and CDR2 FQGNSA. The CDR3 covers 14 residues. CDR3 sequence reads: CASSLWGTRGEQFF. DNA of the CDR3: TGTGCCAGCAGCTTATGGGGGACTAGAGGAGAGCAGTTCTTC.

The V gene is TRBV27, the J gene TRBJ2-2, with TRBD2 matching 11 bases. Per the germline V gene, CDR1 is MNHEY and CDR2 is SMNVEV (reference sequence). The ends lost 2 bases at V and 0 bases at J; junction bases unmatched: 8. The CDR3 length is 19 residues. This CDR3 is CASSLKYTSGSSNTGELFF. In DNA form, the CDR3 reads TGTGCCAGCAGTTTAAAGTATACTAGCGGGAGTTCGAACACCGGGGAGCTGTTTTTT.